Below are 27 T cell receptor beta chains sequenced from a single sample in a study of breast tumors, draining lymph nodes, adjacent tissues. The lymph nodes were axillary draining lymph nodes from breast cancer patients. TCRdb re-derived calls from the multiplex PCR reads in MiXCR, one entry per CDR3 protein. The table shows over 150,000 distinct CDR3 sequences, with 30% to 35% occurring only once. The sequencing sample was made of axillary lymph node tissue. The receptors stem from a female donor with breast cancer. Some clones in this sample may be carry-over from other donors' samples.

This clonotype was detected a few times. V and J are TRBV3-1 and TRBJ2-1; 9 bases align to TRBD1. Trimming cost V 3 bases and J 6 bases; bases outside gene matches: 9. There are 16 residues in the CDR3. Germline values: CDR1 LGHDT, CDR2 YNNKEL (reference sequence). In nucleotides, the CDR3 is TGTGCCAGCAGCCAGGTTCCCGGGACAGGGAGCAATGAGCAGTTCTTC. Translation gives CASSQVPGTGSNEQFF.

The chain combines TRBV25-1 with TRBJ2-7, with 8 bases that match TRBD2. Germline V gene lookup returns CDR1 MGHDK and CDR2 SYGVNS. The trim removed 4 bases at V and 2 bases at J, leaving 7 bases unmatched. The CDR3 spans 15 residues. The CDR3 coding sequence is TGTGCCAGCAGTGCGCGGGGGGCTATCCCCTACGAGCAGTACTTC. It specifies CASSARGAIPYEQYF.

This clonotype was picked up many times. The V call is TRBV6-5, the J call TRBJ2-5; possibly TRBD1 for D (7 bases). This CDR3 has 16 amino acids. Germline V gene lookup returns CDR1 MNHEY and CDR2 SVGAGI. V lost 5 bases, J lost 5 bases, and 21 bases lay in between. The DNA for the CDR3 is TGTGCCAGCAGTCCCTACCAGGGGGGCCTCGGTGAGACCCAGTACTTC. Translated: CASSPYQGGLGETQYF.

Remarks on this clonotype: One end of the junction varies from germline; a read error may be responsible. The genes are TRBV7-7 and TRBJ2-3, with 13 bases identical to TRBD2. This CDR3 has 17 residues. Germline CDR1 reads SSHAT; CDR2 reads FNYEAQ (reference sequence). CDR3 region: CASSPGLAGASTDTQYF. The CDR3 region has the DNA TGTGCTAGCAGCCCCGGACTAGCGGGGGCCAGCACAGATACGCAGTATTTT.

On this clonotype: A much larger clone differs from this one at a single base, so this may be a read error. The rearrangement links TRBV20-1 to TRBJ2-7, with D perhaps assigned TRBD1 or TRBD2 (6 bases each). The CDR3 spans 14 residues. Deletions cut 1 base from V and 6 bases from J, with 16 bases between. Germline V gene data show CDR1 as DFQATT and CDR2 as SNEGSKA (reference sequence). CDR3 in amino acids: CSARVKGGGSEQYF. CDR3 bases: TGCAGTGCTAGAGTGAAGGGGGGAGGATCCGAGCAGTACTTC.

This clonotype has at least ten counts. The chain combines TRBV7-9 with TRBJ2-1; TRBD2 is a possible D gene (5 bases). Germline CDR1 reads SEHNR; CDR2 reads FQNEAQ (reference sequence). The CDR3 is 14 residues long. V lost 1 base to trimming and J lost 4 bases, with 8 bases between them. CDR3 nucleotides: TGTGCCAGCAGCTTAGTACGGGATTACAATGAGCAGTTCTTC. Residues: CASSLVRDYNEQFF.

This clonotype was observed a few times. The chain carries TRBV7-9 and TRBJ1-6, with D hard to call. This CDR3 is built from 14 residues. Trimming cost V 4 bases and J 7 bases, with 11 bases left between them. Germline values: CDR1 SEHNR, CDR2 FQNEAQ (reference sequence). The CDR3 region has the DNA TGTGCCAGCAGCTCCCTGGACGGGAATTCACCCCTCCACTTT. Translating it yields CASSSLDGNSPLHF.

The sample holds many counts of this clonotype. The chain combines TRBV2 with TRBJ2-7, with D hard to call. V gave up 8 bases and J gave up 6 bases, with 8 bases separating them. The germline V gene encodes CDR1 SNHLY and CDR2 FYNNEI. The CDR3 covers 10 residues. The CDR3 DNA follows: TGTGCCAGCCTTATGGGCGAGCAGTACTTC. Encoded protein: CASLMGEQYF.

This clonotype was detected ten times or more. The chain links TRBV20-1 to TRBJ2-1; possibly TRBD2 for D (7 bases). The V gene's germline CDR1 is DFQATT and CDR2 SNEGSKA (reference sequence). The V and J ends lost 3 bases and 4 bases respectively, with 19 bases between them. CDR3 length: 16 amino acids. The CDR3 loop reads CSARAARGPKYNEQFF. The CDR3 DNA sequence: TGCAGTGCTAGGGCGGCGCGGGGGCCTAAGTACAATGAGCAGTTCTTC.

The chain couples TRBV10-3 to TRBJ1-5, with TRBD1 matching 7 bases. This CDR3 spans 17 amino acids. Unmatched junction bases numbered 10, after V lost 3 bases and J lost 2 bases. The V gene's germline CDR1 is ENHRY and CDR2 SYGVKD. CDR3 residues: CAISERWQGVGNQPQHF. CDR3 nucleotides: TGTGCCATCAGTGAAAGGTGGCAGGGGGTCGGCAATCAGCCCCAGCATTTT.

This clonotype was seen at least ten times. The CDR3: CASGLDRVSGYTF. The CDR3 DNA reads as TGTGCTAGTGGTTTGGACAGGGTGAGCGGCTACACCTTC. The gene calls are TRBV12-5 and TRBJ1-2; perhaps TRBD1 as D (6 bases). Germline V CDR1 and CDR2: LGHNT, FRNRAP. CDR3 size: 13 residues. The V end lost 1 base, the J end lost 8 bases, and 11 bases lay between the germline ends.

As concerns this clonotype: With a much larger clone just one base away, this may be a read error. This chain links TRBV27 with TRBJ1-6; TRBD1 agrees at 10 bases. The trim removed 3 bases at V and 6 bases at J, leaving 2 bases unmatched. CDR3 size: 15 residues. From germline, CDR1 is MNHEY and CDR2 SMNVEV (reference sequence). The CDR3 here is CASSLTGGCNSPLHF. Written as DNA, the CDR3 is TGTGCCAGCAGTTTGACAGGGGGCTGTAATTCACCCCTCCACTTT.

Concerning this clonotype itself: One junction end disagrees with the germline gene, perhaps due to a read error. V gene TRBV20-1 combines with J gene TRBJ2-2; 7 nucleotides agree with TRBD2. The CDR3 sequence is 16 residues long. Germline-derived CDR1 and CDR2 are DFQATT and SNEGSKA (reference sequence). CDR3 loop: CSAPNVEAGNTGELFF. The DNA of the CDR3 is TGCAGTGCCCCTAATGTCGAAGCGGGGAACACCGGGGAGCTGTTCTTT.

This clonotype was counted a few times. The rearrangement links TRBV9 to TRBJ1-1; D might be TRBD1 (5 bases). CDR1 and CDR2 (germline): SGDLS, YYNGEE. This CDR3 has 14 residues. Trimming removed 0 bases from V and 5 bases from J, with 11 bases in between. The DNA of the CDR3 is TGTGCCAGCAGCGTAGGGGGGAGGGAGACTGAAGCTTTCTTT. As protein: CASSVGGRETEAFF.

In its sample, this clonotype was seen many times. V gene TRBV2 combines with J gene TRBJ1-4; unclear D gene. This CDR3 spans 16 amino acids. Trimming cost V 1 base and J 0 bases, with 9 bases left between them. CDR1 is SNHLY and CDR2 is FYNNEI in the germline V gene. The CDR3 DNA sequence: TGTGCCAGCAGTGAAGGAAAGGTTGCAACTAATGAAAAACTGTTTTTT. Its protein is CASSEGKVATNEKLFF.

The rearrangement uses TRBV4-1 and TRBJ1-5; 8 nucleotides line up with TRBD1. Looked up from germline, CDR1 is MGHRA and CDR2 is YSYEKL. The CDR3 has 14 residues. J was trimmed by 6 bases and V by 3 bases; bases with no gene match: 4. The DNA for the CDR3 is TGCGCCAGCAGCCAGAAGGACAGGGTTCAGCCCCAGCATTTT. Its protein product is CASSQKDRVQPQHF.

This clonotype was seen repeatedly, ten times or more. The chain uses TRBV7-2 and TRBJ1-2; the match to TRBD1 covers 8 bases. J was trimmed by 3 bases and V by 6 bases; bases with no gene match: 9. Germline values: CDR1 SGHTA, CDR2 FQGNSA. The CDR3 consists of 15 residues. The CDR3 sequence: CASRPQTGEYYGYTF. The CDR3 DNA sequence: TGTGCCAGCAGACCCCAGACAGGGGAGTACTATGGCTACACCTTC. Full variable domain (rest looked up from reference TRBV7-2 and TRBJ1-2): GAGVSQSPSNKVTEKGKDVELRCDPISGHTALYWYRQSLGQGLEFLIYFQGNSAPDKSGLPSDRFSAERTGGSVSTLTIQRTQQEDSAVYLCASRPQTGEYYGYTFGSGTRLTVV.

This clonotype was observed many times. V is TRBV6-6 and J is TRBJ1-3; D is uncertain. The germline gives CDR1 MNHNY, CDR2 SVGAGI (reference sequence). This CDR3 contains 12 residues. V lost 5 bases and J lost 8, with 10 bases in between. CDR3 DNA: TGTGCCAGCAGTCACCCCCCTGACACCATATATTTT. Its translation: CASSHPPDTIYF.

This clonotype was counted a few times. The chain uses TRBV28 and TRBJ1-4; 8 bases agree with TRBD1. This CDR3 region has 16 residues. V was clipped by 1 base and J by 14 bases; unmatched bases: 15. Germline V CDR1 and CDR2: MDHEN, SYDVKM. The CDR3 DNA reads TGTGCCAGCAGTTTATTCACCCAGGGGGCGCGGTCACGGCTGTTTTTT. Its protein product is CASSLFTQGARSRLFF.

V gene TRBV10-3 combines with J gene TRBJ1-4, with a possible D match to TRBD1 (5 bases). Germline lookup yields CDR1 ENHRY and CDR2 SYGVKD. The CDR3 consists of 17 residues. Between the trimmed V and J ends, which lost 0 bases and 5 bases, there was a span of 16 bases. The CDR3 loop reads CAISESSGRGYNEKLFF. For the CDR3, the DNA is TGTGCCATCAGTGAGTCAAGCGGGAGGGGATACAATGAAAAACTGTTTTTT.

For this clonotype: A clone one base away is much larger, so this may be a read error. The chain joins TRBV6-2 or TRBV6-3 to TRBJ1-6, with 7 bases identical to TRBD1. Germline V CDR1 and CDR2: MNHEY, SVGEGT. The CDR3 is 13 amino acids. J gave up 11 bases and V 7 bases, and 8 bases lay outside the gene matches. Written as DNA, the CDR3 is TGTGCCAGCACCGAGACAGGGAATCCACCCCTCCACTTT. Its translation: CASTETGNPPLHF.

Only a few counts were recorded for this clonotype. J is TRBJ2-3 and V is TRBV27, with D tentatively TRBD1 (6 bases). V was pared by 6 bases and J by 0 bases, with 16 bases between. The CDR3 spans 16 residues. The germline V gene encodes CDR1 MNHEY and CDR2 SMNVEV (reference sequence). This CDR3 reads CASSLQGISSTDTQYF. The CDR3 nucleotides are TGTGCCAGCAGCTTACAGGGAATCTCCAGCACAGATACGCAGTATTTT.

The sample holds many counts of this clonotype. This chain uses TRBV14 with TRBJ2-7; D is uncertain. The CDR3 sequence is 12 residues long. Germline CDR1 reads SGHDN; CDR2 reads FVKESK. The V gene lost 0 bases and the J gene lost 2 bases, with 2 bases spanning the gap. The CDR3 is CASSQDAYEQYF. The CDR3 nucleotides are TGTGCCAGCAGCCAAGACGCCTACGAGCAGTACTTC.

There are many counts of this clonotype. V is TRBV7-2 and J is TRBJ2-7, with 8 positions matching TRBD1. The ends lost 4 bases at V and 1 base at J; junction bases unmatched: 3. The CDR3 has 14 residues. Germline CDR1 and CDR2: SGHTA and FQGNSA. The CDR3 reads CASSSRTGSYEQYF. CDR3 nucleotides: TGTGCCAGCAGCTCTAGGACAGGGTCCTACGAGCAGTACTTC.

This clonotype was seen at least ten times. The rearrangement uses TRBV9 and TRBJ2-5; D perhaps matches TRBD2 (6 bases). Germline V lookup: CDR1 SGDLS, CDR2 YYNGEE. The CDR3 consists of 14 residues. V lost 4 bases and J lost 3, with 13 bases in between. CDR3 amino acids: CASSLGTFKETQYF. DNA for the CDR3: TGTGCCAGCAGCCTTGGGACTTTTAAAGAGACCCAGTACTTC.

This clonotype was observed many times. This rearrangement joins TRBV3-1 to TRBJ1-2, with D uncertain. This CDR3 has 14 residues. The germline CDR1 and CDR2 sequences are LGHDT and YNNKEL (reference sequence). Between the trimmed V and J ends, which lost 3 bases and 2 bases, there was a span of 10 bases. CDR3 sequence reads: CASSHRGLNYGYTF. The CDR3 DNA reads TGTGCCAGCAGCCATCGCGGGCTGAACTATGGCTACACCTTC.

Ten or more counts support this clonotype. The V call is TRBV7-3, the J call TRBJ2-7; 9 bases map to TRBD1. Germline CDR1 and CDR2: SGHTA and FQGTGA. V shed 5 bases and J 7 bases; nucleotides not matched to a gene: 6. The CDR3 contains 13 residues. CDR3 DNA sequence: TGTGCCAGCAGCCCGGGGACAGGGCGGGAGCAGTACTTC. Residues: CASSPGTGREQYF.